This T cell receptor (beta chain) was documented in a study of technical replicates of blood from a handful of donors. TCRdb's table, derived via immunoSEQ multiplex PCR, lists solely in-frame clones and lacks some. The table includes approximately 75,000 clones, 95% to 98% detected once. Sequenced material: T cells isolated from PBMCs. The receptor was derived from a human donor in good health.

The DNA for the CDR3 is TGCGCCAGCAGCCAACTAAGCGGGAGGCGGGAGACCCAGTACTTC. Its translation is CASSQLSGRRETQYF. The V call is TRBV4-1, the J call TRBJ2-5; the match to TRBD2 covers 9 bases. Per the germline V gene, CDR1 is MGHRA and CDR2 is YSYEKL. After removal of 2 bases from V and 5 bases from J, the junction contained 6 bases not matched to a gene. The CDR3 consists of 15 residues.